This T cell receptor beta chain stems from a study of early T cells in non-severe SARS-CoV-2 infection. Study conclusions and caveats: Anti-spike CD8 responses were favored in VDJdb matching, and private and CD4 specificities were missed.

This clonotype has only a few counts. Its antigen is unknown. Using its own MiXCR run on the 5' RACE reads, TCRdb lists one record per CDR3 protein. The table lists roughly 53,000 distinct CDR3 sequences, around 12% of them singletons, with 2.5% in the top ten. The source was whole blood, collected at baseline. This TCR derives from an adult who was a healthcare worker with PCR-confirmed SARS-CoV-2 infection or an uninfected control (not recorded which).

The CDR3 reads CASNGQGGTGELFF. The CDR3 DNA reads TGTGCCAGCAATGGACAGGGGGGCACCGGGGAGCTGTTTTTT. V and J are TRBV28 and TRBJ2-2, with TRBD1 matching 10 bases. The germline V gene encodes CDR1 MDHEN and CDR2 SYDVKM. This CDR3 has 14 amino acids. The V and J ends lost 7 bases and 4 bases, in that order; junction bases with no gene match: 3.